These 32 T cell receptor beta chains share one sample of origin, sequenced in a study of PD-1 blockade in classical Hodgkin lymphoma. All trial patients relapsed after autologous stem cell transplantation. Researchers used magnetic negative selection to pull out pure CD4+ T cells from thawed PBMCs. Data came from immunoSEQ multiplex PCR; TCRdb stores just in-frame clones and leaves some out. The top ten hold 1.5% to 2% of the sample, which has about 12,000 clones, roughly 80% seen once. This specimen consisted of CD4+ T cells from blood, obtained at baseline. Receptors originate from a human donor with classical Hodgkin lymphoma.

The rearrangement links TRBV6-5 to TRBJ2-7, with 7 bases fitting TRBD1. CDR1 and CDR2 from the germline V gene are MNHEY and SVGAGI. The CDR3 extends over 15 amino acids. V dropped 8 bases and J dropped 2; count of bases not matched to a gene: 12. The CDR3 DNA sequence: TGTGCCAGCGCGTTAACAGGGGTGGGGACCTACGAGCAGTACTTC. Amino acid sequence: CASALTGVGTYEQYF.

The chain carries TRBV7-3 and TRBJ2-4; possible D gene TRBD1, 5 bases. Between the trimmed V and J ends, which lost 5 bases and 0 bases, there was a span of 14 bases. Germline CDR1 is SGHTA and CDR2 is FQGTGA. The CDR3 runs 16 residues. In DNA, the CDR3 is TGTGCCAGCAGCGGCCGGACATCAATAGCCAAAAACATTCAGTACTTC. Amino acid sequence: CASSGRTSIAKNIQYF.

The chain carries TRBV29-1 and TRBJ2-7; D possibly corresponds to TRBD1 (5 bases). The germline V and J ends were trimmed by 4 bases and 3 bases, with 7 bases remaining between them. This CDR3 comprises 11 residues. Germline V lookup: CDR1 SQVTM, CDR2 ANQGSEA. The CDR3 DNA follows: TGCAGCGTTGGACAGAGCTACGAGCAGTACTTC. This translates into CSVGQSYEQYF.

This chain uses TRBV19 with TRBJ2-1; no definite D call. Trimming removed 7 bases from V and 0 bases from J, with 13 bases in between. The V gene's germline CDR1 is LNHDA and CDR2 SQIVND (reference sequence). The CDR3 runs to 15 residues. The CDR3 nucleotides are TGTGCCAGTACGAAACAGTGGTACTCCTACAATGAGCAGTTCTTC. Amino acids: CASTKQWYSYNEQFF.

V is TRBV6-5 and J is TRBJ2-3, with D perhaps given as TRBD1 or TRBD2 (5 bases each). Germline CDR1 reads MNHEY; CDR2 reads SVGAGI. The CDR3 covers 14 residues. V dropped 0 bases and J dropped 6 bases, with 10 bases sitting between them. CDR3 DNA sequence: TGTGCCAGCAGTTACTCGTGGGACGGGGATACGCAGTATTTT. It yields the protein CASSYSWDGDTQYF.

The V call is TRBV5-4, the J call TRBJ2-7, with 9 bases aligning to TRBD2. Trimming removed 3 bases from V and 3 bases from J; junction bases left unmatched: 4. This CDR3 has 14 residues. Germline CDR1 reads SGHNT; CDR2 reads YYREEE (reference sequence). CDR3 amino acids: CASSSGLASYEQYF. CDR3 in DNA: TGTGCCAGCAGCTCCGGACTAGCGAGCTACGAGCAGTACTTC.

The chain carries TRBV7-2 and TRBJ2-1, with D unresolved. Looked up from germline, CDR1 is SGHTA and CDR2 is FQGNSA. The length of the CDR3 is 14 residues. Trimming removed 1 base at V and 9 bases at J, with 13 bases between. CDR3 sequence reads: CASSLGPTRGEQFF. Written as DNA, the CDR3 is TGTGCCAGCAGCTTAGGCCCCACCCGAGGTGAGCAGTTCTTC.

The chain carries TRBV20-1 and TRBJ1-4; D call uncertain. The CDR3 sequence is 11 residues long. Per the germline V gene, CDR1 is DFQATT and CDR2 is SNEGSKA (reference sequence). Trimming took off 3 bases at V and 13 bases at J, with 12 bases between the two ends. The CDR3 spells CSASLPKGLFF. DNA of the CDR3: TGCAGTGCTAGTTTACCAAAGGGACTGTTTTTT.

In its sample, this clone is large. The chain couples TRBV7-6 to TRBJ2-7, with D possibly TRBD2 on 6 matching bases. Germline V gene sequence: CDR1 SGHVS, CDR2 FNYEAQ. Deletions cut 4 bases from V and 0 bases from J, with 7 bases between. The CDR3 is 13 residues long. Written as DNA, the CDR3 is TGTGCCAGCAGCTCGGGGGTCTCCTACGAGCAGTACTTC. Protein sequence: CASSSGVSYEQYF.

This chain links TRBV7-9 with TRBJ2-5, with D possibly being TRBD1 (6 bases). Germline V CDR1 and CDR2: SEHNR, FQNEAQ (reference sequence). Trimming took 5 bases from V and 0 from J, leaving 10 bases between them. The CDR3 sequence is 14 residues long. CDR3 residues: CASSITGYQETQYF. The CDR3 DNA reads TGTGCCAGCAGCATTACAGGGTACCAAGAGACCCAGTACTTC.

This clone was seen once. This rearrangement joins TRBV5-1 to TRBJ2-2; D is perhaps TRBD1 (6 bases). The CDR3 runs 14 residues. The germline gives CDR1 SGHRS, CDR2 YFSETQ. V was clipped by 0 bases and J by 6 bases, with 9 bases between them. This CDR3 reads CASSLVTGPGELFF. DNA of the CDR3: TGCGCCAGCAGCTTGGTTACAGGGCCCGGGGAGCTGTTTTTT.

The chain has TRBV10-3 and TRBJ2-3; no definite D call. V was trimmed by 10 bases and J by 0 bases, leaving 17 bases between them. The CDR3 spans 15 residues. The germline gives CDR1 ENHRY, CDR2 SYGVKD. CDR3 region: CATTQEVSSTDTQYF. The CDR3 nucleotides are TGTGCCACAACCCAGGAAGTCTCCAGCACAGATACGCAGTATTTT.

This clone was counted a few times. The J gene is TRBJ1-6, the V gene TRBV14; D is possibly TRBD1 (5 bases). Germline assignment: CDR1 SGHDN and CDR2 FVKESK. Trimming took off 5 bases at V and 8 bases at J, with 10 bases between the two ends. The CDR3 consists of 13 residues. The CDR3 loop is CASSGDDYSPLHF. For the CDR3, the DNA is TGTGCCAGCAGCGGGGACGATTATTCACCCCTCCACTTT.

This chain links TRBV27 with TRBJ1-2, with unresolved D. The V end was cut by 0 bases, the J end by 4 bases, with 9 bases between. Germline lookup yields CDR1 MNHEY and CDR2 SMNVEV (reference sequence). The CDR3 loop spans 14 amino acids. The CDR3 here is CASSLSGKSYGYTF. In nucleotides, the CDR3 is TGTGCCAGCAGTTTATCGGGCAAGTCCTATGGCTACACCTTC.

The DNA of the CDR3 is TGTGCCAGCAGCTTAAGGTGGAAGGAGGACATTCAGTACTTC. Translation gives CASSLRWKEDIQYF. This chain links TRBV7-9 with TRBJ2-4, with a weak D call TRBD2 (5 bases). Trimming stripped 2 bases from V and 8 bases from J, with 13 bases between. Germline V CDR1 and CDR2: SEHNR, FQNEAQ (reference sequence). CDR3 size: 14 residues.

The chain uses TRBV7-2 and TRBJ1-6, with 7 bases lining up with TRBD1. The CDR3 extends over 15 amino acids. Germline values: CDR1 SGHTA, CDR2 FQGNSA. The V and J ends lost 4 bases and 5 bases, in that order; junction bases with no gene match: 5. The CDR3 nucleotides read TGTGCCAGCAGCTCCGACAGGGCCCATAATTCACCCCTCCACTTT. This sequence encodes CASSSDRAHNSPLHF.

As for this clone: The same CDR3 also results from other DNA sequences found in this sample. The V gene is TRBV7-2, the J gene TRBJ2-2; TRBD2 agrees at 11 bases. This CDR3 comprises 16 residues. The trim removed 6 bases at V and 4 bases at J, leaving 7 bases unmatched. Germline V gene data show CDR1 as SGHTA and CDR2 as FQGNSA. CDR3 loop: CASSLGLAGGTGELFF. CDR3 in DNA: TGTGCCAGCAGTCTGGGGCTAGCGGGGGGCACCGGGGAGCTGTTTTTT. The variable domain in full, completed from reference TRBV7-2 and TRBJ2-2, reads GAGVSQSPSNKVTEKGKDVELRCDPISGHTALYWYRQSLGQGLEFLIYFQGNSAPDKSGLPSDRFSAERTGGSVSTLTIQRTQQEDSAVYLCASSLGLAGGTGELFFGEGSRLTVL.

The chain is built from TRBV28 and TRBJ2-7; possible D gene TRBD2, 5 bases. The CDR3 runs to 13 residues. Germline CDR1 reads MDHEN; CDR2 reads SYDVKM. V was clipped by 3 bases and J by 2 bases, with 8 bases between them. The CDR3 DNA reads TGTGCCAGCAGTTTGCGGGCCCCCTACGAGCAGTACTTC. It translates to CASSLRAPYEQYF.

V gene TRBV27 combines with J gene TRBJ2-1; 8 nucleotides line up with TRBD1. This CDR3 comprises 17 residues. Germline V CDR1 and CDR2: MNHEY, SMNVEV (reference sequence). With 4 bases clipped from V and 4 bases from J, the junction kept 12 bases outside the gene matches. The CDR3, as DNA: TGTGCCAGCAGTTCTTACGCGGACAGGGTCCGGTACAATGAGCAGTTCTTC. Translation gives CASSSYADRVRYNEQFF.

The V and J genes are TRBV5-1 and TRBJ1-1; D not resolved. Germline V gives CDR1 SGHRS, CDR2 YFSETQ. Trimming removed 2 bases at V and 4 bases at J, with 9 bases between. The CDR3 has 13 residues. CDR3 DNA: TGCGCCAGCAGCTTAAGGTTTGGCACTGAAGCTTTCTTT. It codes for CASSLRFGTEAFF.

CDR3 loop: CASSPSRLAGGGTGELFF. Here the CDR3 DNA reads TGTGCCAGCAGCCCCAGTCGACTAGCGGGGGGGGGCACCGGGGAGCTGTTTTTT. The J gene is TRBJ2-2, the V gene TRBV9, with TRBD2 matching over 14 bases. Germline V gives CDR1 SGDLS, CDR2 YYNGEE. The CDR3 consists of 18 residues. The ends lost 4 bases at V and 4 bases at J; junction bases unmatched: 9. The full variable domain, its missing parts supplied by reference TRBV9 and TRBJ2-2, is DSGVTQTPKHLITATGQRVTLRCSPRSGDLSVYWYQQSLDQGLQFLIQYYNGEERAKGNILERFSAQQFPDLHSELNLSSLELGDSALYFCASSPSRLAGGGTGELFFGEGSRLTVL.

This clone was picked up a small number of times. This chain connects TRBV10-3 to TRBJ1-2; TRBD1 aligns across 9 bases. This CDR3 spans 14 amino acids. V trimming: 8 bases; J trimming: 3 bases; junction bases outside the gene matches: 7. The germline gives CDR1 ENHRY, CDR2 SYGVKD. In DNA, the CDR3 is TGTGCCATCGGTCGGACAGGGGACTACTATGGCTACACCTTC. It translates to CAIGRTGDYYGYTF.

The chain is built from TRBV4-3 and TRBJ2-2, with D possibly TRBD1 on 5 matching bases. The germline V and J ends were trimmed by 1 base and 3 bases, with 12 bases remaining between them. This CDR3 is built from 16 residues. CDR1 and CDR2 (germline): LGHNA, YSLEER. CDR3: CASSQAYRLDTGELFF. The DNA for the CDR3 is TGCGCCAGCAGCCAAGCGTACAGGTTGGACACCGGGGAGCTGTTTTTT.

This chain connects TRBV5-5 to TRBJ1-2; D not resolved. In germline, CDR1 is SGHKS, CDR2 YYEKEE (reference sequence). V lost 0 bases and J lost 9, with 15 bases in between. The CDR3 runs 14 residues. The CDR3 loop is CASSLAGRAGSYTF. The DNA for the CDR3 is TGTGCCAGCAGCTTGGCGGGAAGGGCGGGGAGCTACACCTTC.

V and J are TRBV7-2 and TRBJ1-6, with unresolved D. V was cut by 4 bases and J by 14 bases, with 12 bases left in between. Germline CDR1 reads SGHTA; CDR2 reads FQGNSA. The CDR3 length is 12 residues. CDR3 sequence (DNA): TGTGCCAGCAGCTCAAATAATTTAGCCCTCCACTTT. Its translation is CASSSNNLALHF.

The rearrangement uses TRBV5-4 and TRBJ2-2; unclear D gene. CDR1 and CDR2 from the germline V gene are SGHNT and YYREEE (reference sequence). The V gene lost 0 bases and the J gene lost 5 bases, with 11 bases spanning the gap. The length of the CDR3 is 15 residues. The CDR3 sequence is CASSLVALGTGELFF. Written as DNA, the CDR3 is TGTGCCAGCAGCTTGGTAGCTCTTGGAACCGGGGAGCTGTTTTTT.

The rearrangement uses TRBV10-3 and TRBJ2-7; a weak D match, TRBD2 (6 bases). CDR3 length: 17 amino acids. The germline V gene has CDR1 ENHRY and CDR2 SYGVKD. The V gene lost 0 bases and the J gene lost 3 bases, with 18 bases spanning the gap. DNA of the CDR3: TGTGCCATCAGTGAGTCGAAGGGTGTCGGCGGGATCTACGAGCAGTACTTC. Protein: CAISESKGVGGIYEQYF.

This clone showed up just once. V usage is TRBV18 and J usage is TRBJ2-3; D may be TRBD1 (6 bases). Per the germline V gene, CDR1 is KGHSH and CDR2 is LQKENI. This CDR3 has 16 amino acids. Trimming removed 3 bases at V and 3 bases at J, with 16 bases between. Here the CDR3 DNA reads TGTGCCAGCTCACCTTTACAGGGAGAGGGTACAGATACGCAGTATTTT. This translates into CASSPLQGEGTDTQYF.

The chain carries TRBV12-5 and TRBJ2-1; D is undetermined. The V gene lost 1 base and the J gene lost 8 bases, with 9 bases spanning the gap. Germline V lookup: CDR1 LGHNT, CDR2 FRNRAP. The CDR3 covers 13 residues. CDR3 bases: TGTGCTAGTGGTTTGGACCCCCGGGATGAGCAGTTCTTC. This translates into CASGLDPRDEQFF.

The DNA of the CDR3 is TGTGCCAGCAGCGGTCGGGGATCTTATAATTCACCCCTCCACTTT. Its translation: CASSGRGSYNSPLHF. The V and J genes are TRBV2 and TRBJ1-6, with D unresolved. Deletions cut 6 bases from V and 4 bases from J, with 13 bases between. From germline, CDR1 is SNHLY and CDR2 FYNNEI. The CDR3 runs 15 residues.

This rearrangement joins TRBV25-1 to TRBJ2-3; the match to TRBD1 covers 7 bases. This CDR3 has 14 residues. CDR1 is MGHDK and CDR2 is SYGVNS in the germline V gene. The ends lost 7 bases at V and 0 bases at J; junction bases unmatched: 4. CDR3 bases: TGTGCCAGCACCCCGACAGGGAGCACAGATACGCAGTATTTT. This translates into CASTPTGSTDTQYF.

V is TRBV12-5 and J is TRBJ1-3; the D gene is possibly TRBD1 (6 bases). The germline CDR1 and CDR2 sequences are LGHNT and FRNRAP. With 1 base removed from V and 3 bases from J, the gap between germline ends came to 10 bases. The CDR3 loop spans 15 amino acids. This CDR3 reads CASGLGQVDGNTIYF. As DNA, the CDR3 is TGTGCTAGTGGTTTGGGACAGGTAGATGGAAACACCATATATTTT.